This section outlines one T cell receptor beta chain sequence together with its context. Its target is not known. The CDR3 is made up of 17 amino acids. Germline V gene lookup returns CDR1 SGDLS and CDR2 YYNGEE. The V gene lost 0 bases and the J gene lost 7 bases, with 19 bases spanning the gap. This record comes from a study of response to subunit inactivated influenza vaccine. Findings and caveats of the study: The authors suggested that few new T cells are recruited per seasonal influenza vaccination.

MiXCR, applied by TCRdb to the RT-PCR reads, yields one record per CDR3 protein. The sample lists about 700,000 distinct CDR3 sequences, 11% to 15% occurring once. This receptor was obtained from a man aged 50 to 60 who received an inactivated influenza vaccine. The sample was PBMCs from blood, taken 14 days before vaccination. The V gene is TRBV9, the J gene TRBJ2-2, with D tentatively TRBD2 (5 bases). This chain's CDR3 is CASSVVTPNYGIGELFF. For the CDR3, the DNA is TGTGCCAGCAGCGTAGTAACCCCGAACTACGGGATCGGGGAGCTGTTTTTT. Based on the CDR3 plus reference TRBV9 and TRBJ2-2, the full variable domain is DSGVTQTPKHLITATGQRVTLRCSPRSGDLSVYWYQQSLDQGLQFLIQYYNGEERAKGNILERFSAQQFPDLHSELNLSSLELGDSALYFCASSVVTPNYGIGELFFGEGSRLTVL.